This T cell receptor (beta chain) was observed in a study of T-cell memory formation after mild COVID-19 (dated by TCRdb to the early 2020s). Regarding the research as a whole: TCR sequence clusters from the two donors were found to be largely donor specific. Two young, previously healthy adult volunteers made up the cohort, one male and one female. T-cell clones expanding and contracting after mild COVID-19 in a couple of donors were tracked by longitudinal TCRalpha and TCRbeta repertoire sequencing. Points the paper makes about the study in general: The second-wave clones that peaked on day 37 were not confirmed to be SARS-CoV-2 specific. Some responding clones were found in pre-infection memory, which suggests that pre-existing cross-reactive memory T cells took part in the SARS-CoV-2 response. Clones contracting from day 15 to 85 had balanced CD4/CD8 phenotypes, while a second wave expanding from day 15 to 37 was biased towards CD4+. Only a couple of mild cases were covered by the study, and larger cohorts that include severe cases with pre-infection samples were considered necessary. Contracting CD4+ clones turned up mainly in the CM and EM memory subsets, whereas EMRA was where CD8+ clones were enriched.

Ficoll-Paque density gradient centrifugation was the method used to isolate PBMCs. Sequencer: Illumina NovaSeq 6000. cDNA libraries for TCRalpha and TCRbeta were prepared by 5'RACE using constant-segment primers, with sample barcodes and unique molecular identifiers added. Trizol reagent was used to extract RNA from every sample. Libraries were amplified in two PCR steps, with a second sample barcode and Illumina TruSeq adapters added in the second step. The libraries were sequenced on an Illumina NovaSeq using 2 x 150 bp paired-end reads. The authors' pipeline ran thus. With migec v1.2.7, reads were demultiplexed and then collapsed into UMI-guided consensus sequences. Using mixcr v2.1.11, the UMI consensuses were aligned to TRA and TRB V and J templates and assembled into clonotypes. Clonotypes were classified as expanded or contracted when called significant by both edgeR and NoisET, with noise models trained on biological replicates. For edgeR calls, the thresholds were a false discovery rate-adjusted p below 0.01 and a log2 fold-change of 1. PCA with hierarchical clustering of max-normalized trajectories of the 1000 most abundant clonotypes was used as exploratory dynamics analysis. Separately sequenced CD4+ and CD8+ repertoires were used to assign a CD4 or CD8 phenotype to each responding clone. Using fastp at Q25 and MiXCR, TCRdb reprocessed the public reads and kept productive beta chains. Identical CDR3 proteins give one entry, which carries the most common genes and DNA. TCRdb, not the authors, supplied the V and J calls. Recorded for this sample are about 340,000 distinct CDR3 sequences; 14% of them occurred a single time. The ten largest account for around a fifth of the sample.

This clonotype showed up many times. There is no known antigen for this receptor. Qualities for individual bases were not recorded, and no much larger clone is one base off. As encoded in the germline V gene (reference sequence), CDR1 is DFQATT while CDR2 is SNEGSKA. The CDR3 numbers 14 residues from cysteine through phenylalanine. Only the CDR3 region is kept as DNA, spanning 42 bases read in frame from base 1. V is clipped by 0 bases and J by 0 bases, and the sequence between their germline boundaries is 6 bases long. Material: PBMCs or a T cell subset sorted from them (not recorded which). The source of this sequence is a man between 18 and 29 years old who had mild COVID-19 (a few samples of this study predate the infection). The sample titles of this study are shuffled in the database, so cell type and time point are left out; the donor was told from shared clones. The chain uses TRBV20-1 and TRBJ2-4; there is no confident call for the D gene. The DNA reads TGCAGTGCTAGAGATGCGTTAGCCAAAAACATTCAGTACTTC. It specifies CSARDALAKNIQYF.